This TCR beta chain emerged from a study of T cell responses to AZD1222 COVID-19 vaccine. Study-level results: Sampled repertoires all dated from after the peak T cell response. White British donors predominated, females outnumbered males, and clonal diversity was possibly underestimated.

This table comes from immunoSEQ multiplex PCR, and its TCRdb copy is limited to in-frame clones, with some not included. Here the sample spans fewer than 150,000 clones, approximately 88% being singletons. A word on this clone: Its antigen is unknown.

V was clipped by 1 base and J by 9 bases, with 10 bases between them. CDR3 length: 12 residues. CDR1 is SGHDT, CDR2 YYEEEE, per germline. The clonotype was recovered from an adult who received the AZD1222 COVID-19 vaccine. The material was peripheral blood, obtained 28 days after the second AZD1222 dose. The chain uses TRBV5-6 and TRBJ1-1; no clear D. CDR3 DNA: TGTGCCAGCAGCTTGTCAGTGAGGAAAGCTTTCTTT. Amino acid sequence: CASSLSVRKAFF.